Below, 19 T cell receptor beta chains from the same sample are listed, as sequenced in a study of cytomegalovirus exposure and HLA in healthy donors (dated by TCRdb to the late 2010s). Library preparation employed the immunoSEQ multiplex PCR assay. The multiplex PCR relied on a mix of 60 forward primers for TCR Vbeta segments and 13 reverse primers for TCR Jbeta segments. TCRdb stores this immuneACCESS table with in-frame sequences only. Part of the clones is absent; in the studies checked, under half of the shortfall reflects unresolved V genes, and no reason is known for the rest. The sample includes 150,000 to 200,000 clones, with 80% to 85% observed a single time. About 2.5% of the sample lies in the top ten. The sequencing input was PBMCs. These receptors all stem from a male donor in good health and CMV-seronegative.

The chain has TRBV6-6 and TRBJ2-5; possible D gene TRBD2, 5 bases. The V and J ends lost 8 bases and 2 bases respectively, with 12 bases between them. Germline CDR1 and CDR2: MNHNY and SVGAGI (reference sequence). This CDR3 has 13 amino acids. The CDR3 nucleotides read TGTGCCAGCGGGAGAGACGGACAAGAGACCCAGTACTTC. Protein product: CASGRDGQETQYF.

This chain connects TRBV18 to TRBJ2-1, with 10 bases lining up with TRBD1. The germline V gene encodes CDR1 KGHSH and CDR2 LQKENI. This CDR3 has 16 residues. After removal of 6 bases from V and 3 bases from J, the junction contained 8 bases not matched to a gene. The CDR3 is CASSRAGTGDYNEQFF. As DNA, the CDR3 is TGTGCCAGCTCGAGAGCCGGGACAGGGGACTACAATGAGCAGTTCTTC.

The chain is built from TRBV13 and TRBJ2-2; D is perhaps TRBD2 (7 bases). This CDR3 spans 16 amino acids. Between the trimmed V and J ends, which lost 5 bases and 5 bases, there was a span of 18 bases. The V gene's germline CDR1 is PRHDT and CDR2 FYEKMQ (reference sequence). CDR3 coding DNA: TGTGCCAGCAGCAAGAGCGGGGCGGGACAAACCGGGGAGCTGTTTTTT. This translates into CASSKSGAGQTGELFF.

In its sample, this clone was seen once. V gene TRBV30 combines with J gene TRBJ2-7; D is perhaps TRBD2 (6 bases). V was trimmed by 1 base and J by 3 bases, leaving 10 bases between them. Germline V gene data show CDR1 as GTSNPN and CDR2 as SVGIG (reference sequence). The CDR3 sequence is 13 residues long. Here the CDR3 DNA reads TGTGCCTGGAGTGCTCGGGGGAGCTACGAGCAGTACTTC. Translated, it gives CAWSARGSYEQYF.

The CDR3 protein is CASSFDSASSYNEQFF. The CDR3 DNA reads TGTGCCAGCAGCTTCGACAGCGCCAGCTCCTACAATGAGCAGTTCTTC. J is TRBJ2-1 and V is TRBV7-2; D perhaps matches TRBD1 (5 bases). CDR1 and CDR2 (germline): SGHTA, FQGNSA. V was trimmed by 3 bases and J by 0 bases, leaving 12 bases between them. The CDR3 has 16 residues.

Of note for this clone: One junction end does not reproduce the germline sequence, and a read error may be involved. This chain links TRBV7-9 with TRBJ2-5, with TRBD2 identical over 12 bases. CDR1 is SEHNR, CDR2 FQNEAQ, per germline (reference sequence). The CDR3 contains 16 residues. CDR3 bases: TGTTCCAGCAGCTCAACTAGCGGGGGGCCTCAAGAGACCCAGTACTTC. Translation: CSSSSTSGGPQETQYF.

J is TRBJ1-1 and V is TRBV29-1, with D hard to call. The ends were cut back, 7 bases at V and 1 base at J, with 7 bases in the middle. The CDR3 has 11 amino acids. Germline V gene data show CDR1 as SQVTM and CDR2 as ANQGSEA. Written as DNA, the CDR3 is TGCAGCGCCAGATCGAACACTGAAGCTTTCTTT. It specifies CSARSNTEAFF. The full variable domain, with the rest looked up from reference TRBV29-1 and TRBJ1-1, is SAVISQKPSRDICQRGTSLTIQCQVDSQVTMMFWYRQQPGQSLTLIATANQGSEATYESGFVIDKFPISRPNLTFSTLTVSNMSPEDSSIYLCSARSNTEAFFGQGTRLTVV.

V usage is TRBV5-1 and J usage is TRBJ2-3; D perhaps matches TRBD2 (6 bases). The V gene lost 7 bases and the J gene lost 3 bases, with 18 bases spanning the gap. Germline V CDR1 and CDR2: SGHRS, YFSETQ. The CDR3 loop spans 15 amino acids. This CDR3 reads CASGTGAGITDTQYF. For the CDR3, the DNA is TGCGCCAGCGGCACCGGGGCGGGGATTACAGATACGCAGTATTTT.

The rearrangement uses TRBV7-9 and TRBJ2-7; TRBD1 agrees at 10 bases. J was trimmed by 5 bases and V by 7 bases; bases with no gene match: 11. CDR3 length equals 15 residues. Germline CDR1 SEHNR, CDR2 FQNEAQ (reference sequence). CDR3 DNA: TGTGCCAGCACCGCGGGGGACAGGGGTAGCCACGAGCAGTACTTC. Amino acids: CASTAGDRGSHEQYF.

The gene calls are TRBV30 and TRBJ2-7; possibly TRBD1 for D (6 bases). The CDR3 contains 13 residues. Germline CDR1 is GTSNPN and CDR2 is SVGIG (reference sequence). Trimming took 1 base from V and 5 from J, leaving 12 bases between them. The CDR3 sequence is CAWSGGGKNEQYF. The DNA for the CDR3 is TGTGCCTGGAGTGGAGGGGGTAAGAACGAGCAGTACTTC.

The chain couples TRBV23-1 to TRBJ1-6, with D tentatively TRBD1 (6 bases). TRBV23-1 is sorted into the ORF group, with uncertain function. Trimming took off 8 bases at V and 8 bases at J, with 22 bases between the two ends. This CDR3 has 16 amino acids. The CDR3 here is CASPQRRDRTDSPLHF. CDR3 nucleotide sequence: TGCGCCAGCCCACAGCGGCGAGACAGGACAGATTCACCCCTCCACTTT.

This chain links TRBV6-1 with TRBJ1-5, with 7 bases identical to TRBD1. This CDR3 region has 12 residues. V shed 6 bases and J 4 bases; nucleotides not matched to a gene: 0. Germline CDR1 MNHNS, CDR2 SASEGT. CDR3 in DNA: TGTGCCAGCAGACAGGGGAATCAGCCCCAGCATTTT. Residues: CASRQGNQPQHF.

V and J are TRBV6-1 and TRBJ1-5; 9 bases align to TRBD1. The CDR3 is 16 residues long. CDR1 is MNHNS, CDR2 SASEGT, per germline. The junction had 7 bases not matched to a gene; V was cut back by 2 bases and J by 5 bases. The CDR3 DNA is TGTGCCAGCAGTGAACCCCGGGACAGGGTCCATCAGCCCCAGCATTTT. This sequence encodes CASSEPRDRVHQPQHF.

The chain employs TRBV5-1 and TRBJ1-6; the match to TRBD1 covers 7 bases. The CDR3 has 16 residues. Germline CDR1 SGHRS, CDR2 YFSETQ. With 1 base clipped from V and 6 bases from J, the junction kept 7 bases outside the gene matches. The CDR3 protein is CASSLTGTVINSPLHF. As DNA, the CDR3 is TGCGCCAGCAGCTTGACGGGGACAGTGATTAATTCACCCCTCCACTTT.

As to this clone: Germline is not matched at one junction end, which may reflect a read error. This rearrangement joins TRBV19 to TRBJ2-1; weak D call: TRBD1 (6 bases). The CDR3 sequence is 14 residues long. Germline CDR1 is LNHDA and CDR2 is SQIVND (reference sequence). The CDR3 sequence: CASSIRQGYTEQFF. The CDR3 region has the DNA TGTGCCAGTAGTATAAGGCAGGGGTACACTGAGCAGTTCTTC.

In this sample, this clone turned up a few times. This chain links TRBV7-9 with TRBJ2-3; D gene unclear. Trimming cost V 6 bases and J 6 bases, with 13 bases left between them. The germline V gene encodes CDR1 SEHNR and CDR2 FQNEAQ (reference sequence). The CDR3 covers 13 residues. CDR3 region: CASRHRVSDTQYF. In nucleotides, the CDR3 is TGTGCCAGCAGACACCGGGTTTCTGATACGCAGTATTTT.

The V gene is TRBV18, the J gene TRBJ2-5; TRBD1 is a possible D gene (5 bases). The last part of the DNA fits TRBJ2-7 better; the J call may be wrong. Germline CDR1 KGHSH, CDR2 LQKENI. The CDR3 has 17 amino acids. In nucleotides, the CDR3 is TGTGCCAGCTCCCGACGGCAAGGTACAGGCGGTACTGACGAGCAGTACTTC. This gives the protein CASSRRQGTGGTDEQYF.

The rearrangement links TRBV29-1 to TRBJ1-2; 10 nucleotides line up with TRBD1. The germline V gene has CDR1 SQVTM and CDR2 ANQGSEA. The CDR3 covers 11 residues. V was clipped by 7 bases and J by 9 bases; unmatched bases: 5. The CDR3 region is CSAGQGERYTF. As DNA, the CDR3 is TGCAGCGCCGGACAGGGGGAACGCTACACCTTC.

The genes are TRBV5-1 and TRBJ2-1; D uncertain. The CDR3 loop spans 14 amino acids. The ends were cut back, 4 bases at V and 0 bases at J, with 8 bases in the middle. The germline CDR1 and CDR2 sequences are SGHRS and YFSETQ. In nucleotides, the CDR3 is TGCGCCAGCAGCATACAAAGCTCCTACAATGAGCAGTTCTTC. It translates to CASSIQSSYNEQFF.